This is a list of T cell receptor beta chains from one sample in a study of neoadjuvant anti-PD-1 for oral cavity cancer. Using immunoSEQ multiplex PCR, the repertoire was profiled, and TCRdb retains in-frame clones only, with some absent. The data hold 55,000 to 80,000 clones, with roughly nine tenths observed a single time. Sequenced here: PBMCs, sampled after nivolumab (anti-PD-1) treatment. These receptors all come from a person aged 35-79 years with oral cavity squamous cell carcinoma. Each CDR3 is given with its conserved first and last residue. The D gene is left open where the match is weak. Clone sizes are given selectively: once, few, many, or a class where the clone is expanded.

TRBD1 - TRBJ1-1 TRBV11-1 CASSLRFGTGTAGGAFF TGTGCCAGCAGCCTCCGGTTTGGGACAGGGACGGCGGGTGGCGCTTTCTTT
- - TRBJ2-1 TRBV14 CASSLRTTYNEQFF TGTGCCAGCAGCCTACGGACAACCTACAATGAGCAGTTCTTC
TRBD2 - TRBJ2-1 TRBV7-2 CASSLRFGGDEQFF TGTGCCAGCAGCTTAAGGTTCGGGGGGGATGAGCAGTTCTTC
- - TRBJ1-5 TRBV27 CASSLNGQGNQPQHF TGTGCCAGCAGTCTTAACGGCCAGGGCAATCAGCCCCAGCATTTT
- - TRBJ2-6 TRBV10-3 CAINGESGANVLTF TGTGCCATCAATGGAGAATCTGGGGCCAACGTCCTGACTTTC
TRBD1 once TRBJ1-1 TRBV30 CAWSRQGFNTEAFF TGTGCCTGGAGTAGACAGGGTTTTAACACTGAAGCTTTCTTT
- few TRBJ1-2 TRBV4-1 CASSQVTAYGYTF TGCGCCAGCAGCCAAGTTACAGCCTATGGCTACACCTTC
- - TRBJ2-1 TRBV5-1 CASSLATGLDEQFF TGCGCCAGCAGCTTGGCTACAGGGTTGGATGAGCAGTTCTTC
- - TRBJ1-2 TRBV10-3 CAISESGGASYGYTF TGTGCCATCAGTGAGTCGGGGGGGGCCTCCTATGGCTACACCTTC
TRBD1 - TRBJ1-4 TRBV4-1 CASRGTGLTNEKLFF TGCGCCAGCAGGGGGACAGGCCTAACTAATGAAAAACTGTTTTTT
TRBD2 - TRBJ2-7 TRBV4-1 CASSQGGLAGDEQYF TGCGCCAGCAGCCAAGGGGGACTAGCGGGGGACGAGCAGTACTTC
- - TRBJ1-1 TRBV2 CASSVGTIEAFF TGTGCCAGCAGTGTCGGGACAATTGAAGCTTTCTTT
- - TRBJ2-3 TRBV29-1 CSVWQGSTDTQYF TGCAGCGTGTGGCAGGGTAGCACAGATACGCAGTATTTT
- - TRBJ1-1 TRBV7-9 CASSLEGREAFF TGTGCCAGCAGCTTAGAGGGCAGGGAAGCTTTCTTT
- - TRBJ1-1 TRBV13 CASSLPLRTRGSTEAFF TGTGCCAGCAGCCTACCTCTTAGGACGCGGGGGAGCACTGAAGCTTTCTTT
- - TRBJ1-5 TRBV4-2 CASSQRWGSNQPQHF TGTGCCAGCAGCCAACGTTGGGGTAGCAATCAGCCCCAGCATTTT
TRBD1 - TRBJ1-5 TRBV28 CASSLTVTGGRSNQPQHF TGTGCCAGCAGTTTAACTGTGACAGGGGGCCGTAGCAATCAGCCCCAGCATTTT
- once TRBJ1-3 TRBV7-2 CASSPDSGNTIYF TGTGCCAGCAGCCCCGACAGCGGAAACACCATATATTTT
- - TRBJ1-2 TRBV12-5 CASGLVGSNYGYTF TGTGCTAGTGGTTTGGTTGGGAGTAACTATGGCTACACCTTC
- once TRBJ2-1 TRBV19 CASSIVGTEQFF TGTGCCAGTAGTATAGTGGGGACTGAGCAGTTCTTC
TRBD2 once TRBJ2-1 TRBV19 CASSRILAGGWNEQFF TGTGCCAGTAGTAGGATACTAGCGGGAGGGTGGAATGAGCAGTTCTTC
TRBD1 - TRBJ2-4 TRBV2 CASSAGGGWRHIQYF TGTGCCAGCAGTGCAGGGGGCGGTTGGAGGCACATTCAGTACTTC
TRBD1 - TRBJ1-5 TRBV28 CASRHGTGGVGNQPQHF TGTGCCAGCAGACACGGGACAGGGGGCGTTGGCAATCAGCCCCAGCATTTT
- few TRBJ1-1 TRBV11-2 CASSPGRSEAFF TGTGCCAGCAGCCCAGGACGGTCTGAAGCTTTCTTT